This T cell receptor beta chain emerged from a study of T cell changes during pregnancy in multiple sclerosis. Produced via immunoSEQ multiplex PCR; TCRdb's table is partial and in-frame only. The table includes about 48,000 clones, around nine tenths detected once. The CDR3 spans 14 residues. CDR1 and CDR2 from the germline V gene are SGHRS and YFSETQ. V shed 1 base, J shed 3 bases, and the junction held 2 bases outside the gene matches. Specimen: CD4+ T cells from peripheral blood mononuclear cells, collected in the third trimester of pregnancy. This sequence joins TRBV5-1 and TRBJ2-3; 7 positions agree with TRBD1. The origin of this receptor is a female donor with multiple sclerosis, enrolled in a pregnancy study. Written as DNA, the CDR3 is TGCGCCAGCAGCTTGATACAGGGGACAGATACGCAGTATTTT. Encoded protein: CASSLIQGTDTQYF.